This TCR beta chain was recorded in a study of T cell changes during pregnancy in multiple sclerosis. Trimming pared 1 base from V and 1 base from J, leaving 11 bases between. CDR3 length equals 15 residues. Germline V gives CDR1 SGHAT, CDR2 FQNNGV. Generated by immunoSEQ multiplex PCR, the TCRdb table keeps only in-frame clones and is missing some. The sample holds tens of thousands of clones, approximately 94% seen once. The sequencing here drew on peripheral blood, taken in the third trimester of pregnancy. The TCR sequence derives from a female donor with multiple sclerosis, enrolled in a pregnancy study. The V gene is TRBV11-2, the J gene TRBJ2-7; a weak D match, TRBD2 (6 bases). Here the CDR3 reads CASSLGAGGSYEQYF. The CDR3 DNA is TGTGCCAGCAGCTTAGGTGCCGGGGGATCCTACGAGCAGTACTTC.